The sequence of this T cell receptor beta chain was determined in a study of T cells in Graves' hyperthyroidism and ophthalmopathy. Study-wide points: Ophthalmopathy cases were set apart from stable hyperthyroidism by a 13 V-J model.

Germline CDR1 is SGHKS and CDR2 is YYEKEE (reference sequence). This CDR3 is built from 13 residues. Trimming pared 9 bases from V and 0 bases from J, leaving 12 bases between. RNA transcripts yielded amplified TCR beta CDR3 regions. An initial round of RT-PCR targeting the TCR CDR3 relied on the HTBI primer set. TCRdb itself ran the multiplex PCR reads through MiXCR, one entry per CDR3 protein. The repertoire holds hundreds of thousands of distinct CDR3 sequences, with about 25% as singletons. Hyperthyroidism had been newly diagnosed in patients aged 18 to 65, and its duration was under 2 months. Before ophthalmopathy appeared, progressors gave blood at initial hyperthyroidism diagnosis. PBMCs were obtained from 10 ml fresh peripheral blood. This clonotype has at least ten counts. Its antigen remains unknown.

The source of this sequence is a man between 40 and 49 years old with Graves' hyperthyroidism that later progressed to Graves' ophthalmopathy. Input material: blood. The chain has TRBV5-5 and TRBJ1-1; D might be TRBD1 (5 bases). CDR3 residues: CATGGTMNTEAFF. CDR3 bases: TGTGCCACGGGGGGGACCATGAACACTGAAGCTTTCTTT.